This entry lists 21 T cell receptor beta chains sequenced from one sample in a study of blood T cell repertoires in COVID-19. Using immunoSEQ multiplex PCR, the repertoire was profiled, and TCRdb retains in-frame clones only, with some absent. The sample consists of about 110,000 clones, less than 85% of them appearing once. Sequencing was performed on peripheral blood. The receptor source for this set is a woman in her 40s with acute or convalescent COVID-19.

The CDR3 DNA reads as TGTGCCAGCAGAGAGAGTACGGACAGCCAGAATTCACCCCTCCACTTT. This translates into CASRESTDSQNSPLHF. The chain is built from TRBV28 and TRBJ1-6; maybe TRBD1 (6 bases). The V gene lost 6 bases and the J gene lost 7 bases, with 19 bases spanning the gap. The length of the CDR3 is 16 residues. In germline, CDR1 is MDHEN, CDR2 SYDVKM.

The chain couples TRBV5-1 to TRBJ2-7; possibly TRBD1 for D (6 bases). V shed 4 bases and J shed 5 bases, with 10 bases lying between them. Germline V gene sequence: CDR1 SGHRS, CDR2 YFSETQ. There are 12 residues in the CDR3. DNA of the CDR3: TGCGCCAGCAGCCCCGAGGGGGACGAGCAGTACTTC. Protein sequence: CASSPEGDEQYF.

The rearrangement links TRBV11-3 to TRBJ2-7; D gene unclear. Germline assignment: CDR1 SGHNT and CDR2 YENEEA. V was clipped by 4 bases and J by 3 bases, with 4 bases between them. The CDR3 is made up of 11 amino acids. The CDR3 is CASSSGYEQYF. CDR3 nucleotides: TGTGCCAGCAGCTCGGGCTACGAGCAGTACTTC. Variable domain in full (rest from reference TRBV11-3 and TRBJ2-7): EAGVVQSPRYKIIEKKQPVAFWCNPISGHNTLYWYLQNLGQGPELLIRYENEEAVDDSQLPKDRFSAERLKGVDSTLKIQPAELGDSAVYLCASSSGYEQYFGPGTRLTVT.

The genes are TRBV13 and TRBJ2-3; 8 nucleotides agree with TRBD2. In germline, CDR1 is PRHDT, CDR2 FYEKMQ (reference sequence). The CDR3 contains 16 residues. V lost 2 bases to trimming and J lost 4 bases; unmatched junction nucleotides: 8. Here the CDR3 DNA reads TGTGCCAGCAGCTTATTTGGGGGACTAGAATCAGATACGCAGTATTTT. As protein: CASSLFGGLESDTQYF. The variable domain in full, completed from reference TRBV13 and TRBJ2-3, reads AAGVIQSPRHLIKEKRETATLKCYPIPRHDTVYWYQQGPGQDPQFLISFYEKMQSDKGSIPDRFSAQQFSDYHSELNMSSLELGDSALYFCASSLFGGLESDTQYFGPGTRLTVL.

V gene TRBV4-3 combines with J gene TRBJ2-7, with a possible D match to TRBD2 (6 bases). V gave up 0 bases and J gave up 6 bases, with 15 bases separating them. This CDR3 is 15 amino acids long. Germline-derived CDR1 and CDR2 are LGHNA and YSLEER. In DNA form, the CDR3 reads TGCGCCAGCAGCCAAGAGGCGAGTAGGGGACTCGAGCAGTACTTC. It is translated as CASSQEASRGLEQYF.

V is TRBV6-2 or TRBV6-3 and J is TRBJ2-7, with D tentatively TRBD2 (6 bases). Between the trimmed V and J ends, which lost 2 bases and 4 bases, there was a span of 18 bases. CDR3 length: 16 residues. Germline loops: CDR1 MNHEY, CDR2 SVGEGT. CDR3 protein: CASSYPEGVGGYEQYF. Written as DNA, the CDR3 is TGTGCCAGCAGTTACCCGGAGGGTGTGGGCGGTTACGAGCAGTACTTC.

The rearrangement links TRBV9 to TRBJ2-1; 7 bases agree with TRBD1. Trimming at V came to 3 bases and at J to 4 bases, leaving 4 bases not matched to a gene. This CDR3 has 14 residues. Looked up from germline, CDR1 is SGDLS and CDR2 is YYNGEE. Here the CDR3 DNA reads TGTGCCAGCAGCGAGGGACAGTTGTACAATGAGCAGTTCTTC. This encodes CASSEGQLYNEQFF. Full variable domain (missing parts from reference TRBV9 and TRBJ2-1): DSGVTQTPKHLITATGQRVTLRCSPRSGDLSVYWYQQSLDQGLQFLIQYYNGEERAKGNILERFSAQQFPDLHSELNLSSLELGDSALYFCASSEGQLYNEQFFGPGTRLTVL.

The CDR3, as DNA: TGTGCCAGCAGTTTATCGGCAGGGTTTAACTATGGCTACACCTTC. This codes for CASSLSAGFNYGYTF. The rearrangement uses TRBV28 and TRBJ1-2, with D possibly TRBD1 on 5 matching bases. The V end was cut by 1 base, the J end by 1 base, with 10 bases between. The V gene's germline CDR1 is MDHEN and CDR2 SYDVKM. The CDR3 is 15 residues long.

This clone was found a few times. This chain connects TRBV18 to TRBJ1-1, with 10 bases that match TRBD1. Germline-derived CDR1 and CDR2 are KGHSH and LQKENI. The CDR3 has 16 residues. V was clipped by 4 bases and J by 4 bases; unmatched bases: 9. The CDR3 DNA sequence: TGTGCCAGCTCACAAGGCAGGGACAGGGGTGGCACTGAAGCTTTCTTT. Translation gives CASSQGRDRGGTEAFF.

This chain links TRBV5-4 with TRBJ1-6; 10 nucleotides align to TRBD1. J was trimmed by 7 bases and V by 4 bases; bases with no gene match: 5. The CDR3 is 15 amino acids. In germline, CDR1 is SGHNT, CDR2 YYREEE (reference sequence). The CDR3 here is CASSRTGGGNSPLHF. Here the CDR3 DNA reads TGTGCCAGCAGCAGGACAGGGGGAGGGAATTCACCCCTCCACTTT.

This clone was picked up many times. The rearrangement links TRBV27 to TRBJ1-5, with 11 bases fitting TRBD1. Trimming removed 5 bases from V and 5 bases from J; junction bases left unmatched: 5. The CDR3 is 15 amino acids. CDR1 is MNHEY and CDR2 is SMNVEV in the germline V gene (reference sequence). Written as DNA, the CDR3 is TGTGCCAGCAGTCGCGGACAGGGGGCAGATCAGCCCCAGCATTTT. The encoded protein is CASSRGQGADQPQHF.

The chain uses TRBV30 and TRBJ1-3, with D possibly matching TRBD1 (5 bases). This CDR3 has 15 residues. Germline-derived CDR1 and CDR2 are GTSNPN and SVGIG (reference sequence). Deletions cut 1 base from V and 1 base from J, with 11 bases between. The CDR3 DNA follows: TGTGCCTGGAGTGAAGGGTCAGGGTCTGGAAACACCATATATTTT. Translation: CAWSEGSGSGNTIYF.

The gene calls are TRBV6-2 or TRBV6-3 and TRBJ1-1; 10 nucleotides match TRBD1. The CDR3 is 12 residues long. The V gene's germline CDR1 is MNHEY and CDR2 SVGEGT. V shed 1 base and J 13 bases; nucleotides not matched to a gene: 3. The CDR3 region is CASSYLDRGVFF. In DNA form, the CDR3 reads TGTGCCAGCAGTTACTTGGACAGGGGGGTTTTCTTT.

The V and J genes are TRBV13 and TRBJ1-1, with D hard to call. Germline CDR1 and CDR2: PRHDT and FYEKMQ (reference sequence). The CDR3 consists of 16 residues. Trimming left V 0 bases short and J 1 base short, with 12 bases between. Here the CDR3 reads CASSLGVEERNTEAFF. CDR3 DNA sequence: TGTGCCAGCAGCTTAGGGGTGGAGGAACGGAACACTGAAGCTTTCTTT.

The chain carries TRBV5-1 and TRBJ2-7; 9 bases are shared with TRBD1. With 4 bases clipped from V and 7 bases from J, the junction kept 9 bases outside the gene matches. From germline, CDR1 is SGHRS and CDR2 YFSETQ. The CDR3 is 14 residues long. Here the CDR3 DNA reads TGCGCCAGCAGCAGCCGGGACAGGGAGCAAGAGCAGTACTTC. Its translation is CASSSRDREQEQYF.

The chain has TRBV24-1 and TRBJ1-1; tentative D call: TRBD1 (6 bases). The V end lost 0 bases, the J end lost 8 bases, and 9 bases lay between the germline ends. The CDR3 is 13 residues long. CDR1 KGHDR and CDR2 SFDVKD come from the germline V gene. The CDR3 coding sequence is TGTGCCACCAGTGATTTGACAGGGTACGAAGCTTTCTTT. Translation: CATSDLTGYEAFF.

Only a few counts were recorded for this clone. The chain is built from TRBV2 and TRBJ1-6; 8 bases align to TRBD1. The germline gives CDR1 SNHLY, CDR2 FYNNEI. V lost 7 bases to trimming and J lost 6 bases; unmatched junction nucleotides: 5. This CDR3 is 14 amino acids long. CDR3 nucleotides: TGTGCCAGCATGGTGGACAGGGTTAATTCACCCCTCCACTTT. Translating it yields CASMVDRVNSPLHF.

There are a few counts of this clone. The CDR3 DNA sequence: TGTGCCAGCAGAGCGGGACTAGCGGGGGGTCAATACAATGAGCAGTTCTTC. Its protein is CASRAGLAGGQYNEQFF. V usage is TRBV28 and J usage is TRBJ2-1, with 15 bases fitting TRBD2. The V gene's germline CDR1 is MDHEN and CDR2 SYDVKM. The trim removed 6 bases at V and 4 bases at J, leaving 7 bases unmatched. This CDR3 is built from 17 residues.

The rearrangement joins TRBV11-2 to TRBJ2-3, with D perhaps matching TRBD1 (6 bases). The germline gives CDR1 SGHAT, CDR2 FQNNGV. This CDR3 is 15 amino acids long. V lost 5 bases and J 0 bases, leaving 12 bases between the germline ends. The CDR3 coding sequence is TGTGCCAGCAGCGATCCGGGACATAGCACAGATACGCAGTATTTT. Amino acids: CASSDPGHSTDTQYF.

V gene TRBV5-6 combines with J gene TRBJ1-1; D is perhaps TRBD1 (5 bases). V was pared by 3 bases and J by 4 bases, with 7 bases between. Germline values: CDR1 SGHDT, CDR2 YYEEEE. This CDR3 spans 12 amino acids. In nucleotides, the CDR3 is TGTGCCAGCAGCTGGGGGGTCACTGAAGCTTTCTTT. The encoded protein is CASSWGVTEAFF. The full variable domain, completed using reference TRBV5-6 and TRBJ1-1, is DAGVTQSPTHLIKTRGQQVTLRCSPKSGHDTVSWYQQALGQGPQFIFQYYEEEERQRGNFPDRFSGHQFPNYSSELNVNALLLGDSALYLCASSWGVTEAFFGQGTRLTVV.

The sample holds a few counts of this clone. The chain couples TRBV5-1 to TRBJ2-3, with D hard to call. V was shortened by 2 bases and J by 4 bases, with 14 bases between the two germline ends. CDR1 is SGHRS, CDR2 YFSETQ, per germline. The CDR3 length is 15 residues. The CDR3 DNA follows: TGCGCCAGCAGCTTCACGACACCTCACGCAGATACGCAGTATTTT. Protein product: CASSFTTPHADTQYF.